The following is a TCR beta chain sequence with its context. Antigen: not known. The junction had 9 bases not matched to a gene; V was cut back by 4 bases and J by 5 bases. This CDR3 has 17 residues. In germline, CDR1 is SGHNT, CDR2 YYREEE (reference sequence). This sample was taken from a study of siplizumab effects on memory and regulatory T cells. Clones were sequenced by immunoSEQ multiplex PCR, and TCRdb holds only the in-frame ones, with some missing. This sample has tens of thousands of clones; over 85% occur once, and the top ten carry around 40%. Notes on the study in general: Memory T cells appeared less diverse than naive cells, which seemed to contribute substantially to alloresponse. The mean Treg-derived percentage of mappable alloreactive CD4+ clones was about 63% with siplizumab compared with under 30% in controls. Proliferating Tregs from siplizumab cultures lacked functional confirmation of suppression. Mapping to unstimulated subsets was achieved for only a minor fraction of alloreactive clones.

The chain carries TRBV5-4 and TRBJ2-5, with TRBD2 matching over 15 bases. The source material was CD8+ T cells sorted from blood. This TCR derives from a human donor in good health. The CDR3 DNA follows: TGTGCCAGCAGCGGGGGACTAGCGGGAGGCCCTGGCGAGACCCAGTACTTC. Protein product: CASSGGLAGGPGETQYF.